The source of this T cell receptor beta chain is a study of CD8+CD57+ T cells in acquired aplastic anemia. This clonotype was detected once. Its antigen is not identified. The sequenced patients had an expansion of CD8+CD57+ cells seen by flow cytometry. Severe acquired aplastic anemia was present in every patient. Untreated patients provided the blood samples, with no therapy given before sampling. Both TCR beta VDJ combination and CDR3 sequence profiling were carried out. Genomic DNA was the template for this profiling. TCRdb independently ran MiXCR on the reads; one entry per CDR3 protein. The data hold about 260,000 distinct CDR3 sequences, with approximately 86% observed a single time. CDR1 and CDR2 from the germline V gene are SGDLS and YYNGEE. Trimming shortened V by 0 bases and J by 16 bases, and 26 bases separated the two germline ends. CDR3 length: 16 residues. Notes on the study in general: Patients had twenty-nine CD8+ CDR3 sequences in common with controls (the shared set).

The receptor was isolated from a human donor with aplastic anemia. The V call is TRBV9, the J call TRBJ2-1; D is possibly TRBD1 (5 bases). The specimen was sorted CD4+, CD8+, or CD8+CD57+ T cells (not recorded which) from PBMCs. CDR3 nucleotide sequence: TGTGCCAGCAGCGTAGGGGGCAGTTCAGATACGCATTATTTTTTCTTC. This encodes CASSVGGSSDTHYFFF.